Detailed here is one TCR beta chain. This entry is derived from a study of OX40 agonist ivuxolimab in advanced cancers. Study at large: Recorded diagnoses for dose-escalation patients were hepatocellular carcinoma, melanoma, renal cell or head and neck cancer.

Germline V lookup: CDR1 LNHDA, CDR2 SQIVND (reference sequence). The CDR3 has 17 residues. J lost 2 bases, V lost 3 bases, and 10 bases had no gene match. Sequencing was performed with immunoSEQ multiplex PCR; in TCRdb, only in-frame clones are kept and a portion is missing. The sample yields more than 95,000 clones, 94% seen once. The V call is TRBV19, the J call TRBJ2-4; TRBD2 agrees at 7 bases. This material consisted of CD4+ or CD8+ T cells sorted from blood, taken in a trial of the OX40 agonist ivuxolimab. This clonotype originated in an adult with an advanced solid tumor such as melanoma, head and neck, liver or kidney cancer. CDR3 nucleotide sequence: TGTGCCAGTAGTATTGGGTGGGGCGGGGGACCCAAAAACATTCAGTACTTC. It is translated as CASSIGWGGGPKNIQYF.